This TCR beta chain was retrieved from a study of regulatory T cells in long-lasting Graves disease. Time point defined: newly diagnosed GD, antithyroid drugs for less than 3 months. RNA extracted from PBMCs served as the sequencing template. Arm-PCR of CDR3 regions with iRepertoire HTBI primers generated TCR beta libraries. TCRdb independently ran MiXCR on the multiplex PCR reads; one entry per CDR3 protein. The table has more than 400,000 distinct CDR3 sequences, roughly 15% seen once. V shed 2 bases, J shed 15 bases, and the junction held 4 bases outside the gene matches. CDR1 is SEHNR and CDR2 is FQNEAQ in the germline V gene (reference sequence). The CDR3 sequence is 11 residues long. These data were also filed under a second study, of T cells in Graves' hyperthyroidism and ophthalmopathy.

This specimen consisted of peripheral blood mononuclear cells (PBMCs), obtained at new diagnosis, from a patient treated with antithyroid drugs. This receptor was taken from a woman between 25 and 40 years old with Graves disease. V and J are TRBV7-9 and TRBJ2-1, with 7 positions matching TRBD2. CDR3 nucleotide sequence: TGTGCCAGCAGCTTAAGCGGGATAGGGTTCTTC. It yields the protein CASSLSGIGFF.